This entry lists 19 T cell receptor beta chains sequenced from one sample in a study of blood T cells in healthy people across ages. Through a sample-barcoded 5' primer and a J-beta primer mix, a second PCR was run for roughly 7 to 12 cycles. A single record per CDR3 protein comes from TCRdb applying MiXCR to the 5' RACE reads. In the table there are fewer than 2,000,000 distinct CDR3 sequences, 39% of which are singletons. Sequencing used blood. The receptors stem from a human donor in good health.

Details on this clonotype: Germline and junction disagree at one end, which may indicate a read error. This rearrangement joins TRBV12-3 or TRBV12-4 to TRBJ2-3; 7 bases agree with TRBD1. The CDR3 extends over 14 amino acids. CDR3 protein: CASRRDSIPDSQYF. In nucleotides, the CDR3 is TGTGCCAGCAGAAGGGACAGCATTCCAGATTCGCAGTATTTT.

This clonotype was seen a few times. The rearrangement joins TRBV24-1 to TRBJ2-7; D is undetermined. V lost 4 bases and J 4 bases, leaving 10 bases between the germline ends. CDR1 and CDR2 (germline): KGHDR, SFDVKD. The length of the CDR3 is 13 residues. CDR3 protein: CATSEPGRYEQYF. The CDR3 DNA sequence: TGTGCCACCAGTGAACCCGGTCGGTACGAGCAGTACTTC.

The chain employs TRBV27 and TRBJ2-4, with 8 bases that match TRBD1. J gave up 9 bases and V 3 bases, and 4 bases lay outside the gene matches. The CDR3 runs to 13 residues. CDR1 is MNHEY and CDR2 is SMNVEV in the germline V gene (reference sequence). The DNA for the CDR3 is TGTGCCAGCAGTTTTACAGGGGGTCCCATTCAGTACTTC. Its translation: CASSFTGGPIQYF.

In its sample, this clonotype was seen a few times. The chain carries TRBV6-2 or TRBV6-3 and TRBJ2-3; D perhaps matches TRBD1 (5 bases). Between the trimmed V and J ends, which lost 2 bases and 10 bases, there was a span of 10 bases. The germline CDR1 and CDR2 sequences are MNHEY and SVGEGT. The CDR3 covers 12 residues. The CDR3 DNA follows: TGTGCCAGCAGTTACGGGGCCGCTTCGCAGTATTTT. Amino acids: CASSYGAASQYF.

This clonotype has only a few counts. The chain carries TRBV29-1 and TRBJ1-2; D remains ambiguous. The CDR3 totals 16 residues. CDR1 SQVTM and CDR2 ANQGSEA come from the germline V gene. Trimming took off 0 bases at V and 3 bases at J, with 17 bases between the two ends. The CDR3 coding sequence is TGCAGCGTTGAAGAGGTGGGGTCTCTCTGGGACTATGGCTACACCTTC. As protein: CSVEEVGSLWDYGYTF. The full variable domain, rest sourced from reference TRBV29-1 and TRBJ1-2, is SAVISQKPSRDICQRGTSLTIQCQVDSQVTMMFWYRQQPGQSLTLIATANQGSEATYESGFVIDKFPISRPNLTFSTLTVSNMSPEDSSIYLCSVEEVGSLWDYGYTFGSGTRLTVV.

The chain joins TRBV4-1 to TRBJ1-2, with TRBD1 as a possible D gene (6 bases). The CDR3 contains 15 residues. Germline-derived CDR1 and CDR2 are MGHRA and YSYEKL. The V end was cut by 5 bases, the J end by 8 bases, with 21 bases between. CDR3 DNA: TGCGCCAGCAGCAAGACAGGCCTATCGACTATGGGCTACACCTTC. Its translation is CASSKTGLSTMGYTF.

In its sample, this clonotype was seen many times. This chain links TRBV11-2 with TRBJ2-3, with 7 bases matching TRBD2. CDR1 and CDR2 (germline): SGHAT, FQNNGV. This CDR3 has 18 residues. Trimming took 1 base from V and 1 from J; bases not matched to a gene: 11. The CDR3 here is CASSLAPGLGGGTDTQYF. The CDR3 region has the DNA TGTGCCAGCAGCTTAGCCCCAGGACTGGGAGGGGGCACAGATACGCAGTATTTT.

This clonotype was observed a few times. It may be a read error: a sequence one base away is much more abundant. CDR3 bases: TGTGCCAGCAGCACGGACGGCTACAATGAGCAGTTCTTC. Translation gives CASSTDGYNEQFF. The chain carries TRBV9 and TRBJ2-1; D is unresolved. Germline V gene lookup returns CDR1 SGDLS and CDR2 YYNGEE. The CDR3 spans 13 residues. V was clipped by 4 bases and J by 3 bases, with 8 bases between them.

This clonotype was detected only once. V is TRBV14 and J is TRBJ1-1; D remains unclear. Trimming cost V 0 bases and J 2 bases, with 10 bases left between them. The CDR3 is made up of 15 amino acids. Germline CDR1 and CDR2: SGHDN and FVKESK. CDR3 amino acids: CASSQDRIINTEAFF. DNA of the CDR3: TGTGCCAGCAGCCAAGATAGGATAATAAACACTGAAGCTTTCTTT.

This chain joins TRBV5-1 and TRBJ1-1; D gene ambiguous. Per the germline V gene, CDR1 is SGHRS and CDR2 is YFSETQ. The CDR3 extends over 12 amino acids. Between the trimmed V and J ends, which lost 2 bases and 6 bases, there was a span of 8 bases. CDR3 in DNA: TGCGCCAGCAGCTTCGATTCGGCTGAAGCTTTCTTT. Protein sequence: CASSFDSAEAFF.

This clonotype was counted a few times. The chain has TRBV20-1 and TRBJ1-2; D is possibly TRBD1 (5 bases). Germline assignment: CDR1 DFQATT and CDR2 SNEGSKA (reference sequence). This CDR3 has 14 residues. With 3 bases removed from V and 2 bases from J, the gap between germline ends came to 13 bases. The CDR3 protein is CSASEDIENYGYTF. CDR3 coding DNA: TGCAGTGCTAGTGAGGACATCGAAAACTATGGCTACACCTTC.

This chain uses TRBV7-2 with TRBJ2-3; 8 bases are a match to TRBD2. The CDR3 sequence is 15 residues long. The germline gives CDR1 SGHTA, CDR2 FQGNSA. V gave up 5 bases and J gave up 11 bases; unmatched junction bases: 15. DNA of the CDR3: TGTGCCAGCAGCGTTACCGGGACTGGCGGGGGGAGGCAGTATTTT. Protein product: CASSVTGTGGGRQYF. The complete variable domain, with remaining parts taken from reference TRBV7-2 and TRBJ2-3, reads GAGVSQSPSNKVTEKGKDVELRCDPISGHTALYWYRQSLGQGLEFLIYFQGNSAPDKSGLPSDRFSAERTGGSVSTLTIQRTQQEDSAVYLCASSVTGTGGGRQYFGPGTRLTVL.

This clonotype was recorded a few times. The chain joins TRBV15 to TRBJ2-7, with D perhaps given as TRBD1 or TRBD2 (5 bases each). The CDR3 covers 17 residues. Per germline, CDR1 LNHNV and CDR2 YYDKDF (reference sequence). Deletions cut 3 bases from V and 3 bases from J, with 21 bases between. CDR3 amino acids: CATSRRFGTRVNYEQYF. In DNA, the CDR3 is TGTGCCACCAGCAGGAGATTTGGGACCCGAGTAAACTACGAGCAGTACTTC.

This clonotype was seen only a few times. V usage is TRBV7-2 and J usage is TRBJ1-4; D may be TRBD1 (5 bases). The germline gives CDR1 SGHTA, CDR2 FQGNSA. Trimming took 4 bases from V and 8 from J, leaving 11 bases between them. The CDR3 totals 13 residues. The CDR3 region has the DNA TGTGCCAGCAGCTGGACTTGGGGGGAAAAACTGTTTTTT. Translated, it gives CASSWTWGEKLFF.

The chain carries TRBV10-3 and TRBJ2-1; D not resolved. Germline V gene lookup returns CDR1 ENHRY and CDR2 SYGVKD. Trimming took off 4 bases at V and 7 bases at J, with 11 bases between the two ends. The CDR3 consists of 13 residues. The DNA for the CDR3 is TGTGCCATCAGTGGGGCGGTGGGGAATGAGCAGTTCTTC. As protein: CAISGAVGNEQFF.

The V and J genes are TRBV20-1 and TRBJ1-1; D is unresolved. Per germline, CDR1 DFQATT and CDR2 SNEGSKA (reference sequence). Trimming left V 3 bases short and J 1 base short, with 9 bases between. The CDR3 loop spans 13 amino acids. DNA for the CDR3: TGCAGTGCTAGGATAGGGTCGAACACTGAAGCTTTCTTT. Translated: CSARIGSNTEAFF.

This sequence joins TRBV6-2 or TRBV6-3 and TRBJ2-1; TRBD2 agrees at 10 bases. Germline V gives CDR1 MNHEY, CDR2 SVGEGT. After removal of 2 bases from V and 5 bases from J, the junction contained 9 bases not matched to a gene. The CDR3 spans 17 residues. CDR3 protein: CASSYPLAGDLHNEQFF. CDR3 nucleotides: TGTGCCAGCAGTTACCCCCTAGCGGGGGACCTTCACAATGAGCAGTTCTTC.

The J gene is TRBJ1-2, the V gene TRBV20-1; 7 bases fit TRBD1. CDR3 length: 14 residues. Germline V CDR1 and CDR2: DFQATT, SNEGSKA (reference sequence). The trim removed 3 bases at V and 1 base at J, leaving 5 bases unmatched. The CDR3 is CSARRDSLNYGYTF. As DNA, the CDR3 is TGCAGTGCTAGGCGGGACAGCCTTAACTATGGCTACACCTTC.

V usage is TRBV12-3 or TRBV12-4 and J usage is TRBJ2-5, with TRBD2 matching 7 bases. The CDR3 is made up of 17 amino acids. V was pared by 4 bases and J by 0 bases, with 11 bases of the junction left unmatched. CDR3 sequence (DNA): TGTGCCAGCAGTTCCCGATGGGACTACCCGTACCAAGAGACCCAGTACTTC. It translates to CASSSRWDYPYQETQYF.